The 22 T cell receptor beta chains given below trace back to one sample, sequenced in a study of T-cell reconstitution after alpha-beta-depleted transplantation in children. For TCRbeta, the library was prepared with unique molecular identifiers. TCRdb independently ran MiXCR on the PCR reads; one entry per CDR3 protein. The table has about 490,000 distinct CDR3 sequences, roughly 10% seen once. The specimen was PBMCs, collected before TCRalphabeta/CD19-depleted stem cell transplant. The receptors were sampled from a child aged 2-15 years with inherited bone marrow failure, due to receive a stem cell transplant.

The table lists this clonotype with a few counts. The chain is built from TRBV7-2 and TRBJ2-3; a weak D match, TRBD2 (5 bases). With 4 bases removed from V and 5 bases from J, the gap between germline ends came to 13 bases. The CDR3 spans 14 residues. Per the germline V gene, CDR1 is SGHTA and CDR2 is FQGNSA. The chain's CDR3 is CASSSASLGDTQYF. CDR3 nucleotides: TGTGCCAGCAGCTCGGCTAGCCTCGGAGATACGCAGTATTTT.

A few counts support this clonotype. The rearrangement links TRBV2 to TRBJ1-2; D may be TRBD1 (5 bases). The CDR3 length is 16 residues. The germline V and J ends were trimmed by 4 bases and 3 bases, with 18 bases remaining between them. Germline CDR1 reads SNHLY; CDR2 reads FYNNEI. CDR3 bases: TGTGCCAGCAGTGTTGAGGGACGGGAGCTTTACTATGGCTACACCTTC. As protein: CASSVEGRELYYGYTF.

This clonotype was recorded a few times. V usage is TRBV29-1 and J usage is TRBJ1-2, with D possibly matching TRBD1 (5 bases). Looked up from germline, CDR1 is SQVTM and CDR2 is ANQGSEA. The CDR3 covers 15 residues. Trimming shortened V by 1 base and J by 4 bases, and 16 bases separated the two germline ends. CDR3 sequence reads: CSVEVSLDRAYGYTF. The CDR3 DNA reads as TGCAGCGTTGAAGTCAGTCTTGACAGAGCCTATGGCTACACCTTC.

V gene TRBV11-2 combines with J gene TRBJ2-2, with TRBD2 as a possible D gene (5 bases). CDR1 is SGHAT, CDR2 FQNNGV, per germline. Trimming removed 4 bases at V and 4 bases at J, with 19 bases between. The CDR3 contains 17 residues. The CDR3 reads CASSSRGSGFSTGELFF. CDR3 in DNA: TGTGCCAGCAGCTCCCGTGGGAGTGGATTCAGCACCGGGGAGCTGTTTTTT.

This clonotype has a handful of counts. The chain has TRBV5-1 and TRBJ2-6; TRBD2 might be the D (5 bases). Germline V gene data show CDR1 as SGHRS and CDR2 as YFSETQ. Between the trimmed V and J ends, which lost 2 bases and 4 bases, there was a span of 13 bases. CDR3 length: 16 residues. This CDR3 is CASSLADRTGANVLTF. The CDR3, as DNA: TGCGCCAGCAGCTTAGCGGACCGGACGGGGGCCAACGTCCTGACTTTC.

This clonotype was counted many times. This chain joins TRBV4-3 and TRBJ2-7, with TRBD1 matching over 7 bases. This CDR3 spans 13 amino acids. V shed 4 bases, J shed 2 bases, and the junction held 2 bases outside the gene matches. Per the germline V gene, CDR1 is LGHNA and CDR2 is YSLEER. The CDR3 DNA reads TGCGCCAGCAGCCGGGGGACAGCCTACGAGCAGTACTTC. It encodes CASSRGTAYEQYF.

This chain joins TRBV7-2 and TRBJ2-1; 10 nucleotides match TRBD2. The CDR3 consists of 17 residues. Germline CDR1 is SGHTA and CDR2 is FQGNSA. The V and J ends lost 2 bases and 9 bases, in that order; junction bases with no gene match: 13. CDR3: CASSLPYGLAVGREQFF. CDR3 in DNA: TGTGCCAGCAGCTTACCCTACGGACTAGCGGTAGGCCGTGAGCAGTTCTTC.

This clonotype was counted between two and nine times. The V and J genes are TRBV7-8 and TRBJ2-1; D remains ambiguous. Trimming removed 0 bases from V and 0 bases from J, with 12 bases in between. Germline V gives CDR1 SGHVS, CDR2 FQNEAQ. The CDR3 loop spans 17 amino acids. The CDR3 bases are TGTGCCAGCAGCTTAGCGCTAGGGCGTAGCTCCTACAATGAGCAGTTCTTC. Translated, it gives CASSLALGRSSYNEQFF.

The V and J genes are TRBV4-1 and TRBJ2-6; TRBD1 aligns across 7 bases. Germline CDR1 and CDR2: MGHRA and YSYEKL. V lost 1 base to trimming and J lost 0 bases; unmatched junction nucleotides: 12. The CDR3 length is 20 residues. The CDR3 bases are TGCGCCAGCAGCCAAGTCGCAGTCGGGGACAGCCCCTCTGGGGCCAACGTCCTGACTTTC. This gives the protein CASSQVAVGDSPSGANVLTF.

There are many counts of this clonotype. This chain connects TRBV27 to TRBJ2-5; possible D gene TRBD1, 5 bases. The CDR3 runs 14 residues. The V end lost 6 bases, the J end lost 7 bases, and 18 bases lay between the germline ends. Per germline, CDR1 MNHEY and CDR2 SMNVEV (reference sequence). CDR3 protein: CASRPTWFQGTQYF. The CDR3 nucleotides are TGTGCCAGCAGGCCCACGTGGTTCCAGGGGACCCAGTACTTC.

This clonotype was seen many times. The chain combines TRBV5-1 with TRBJ2-2; no clear D gene. The CDR3 consists of 13 residues. Germline V gives CDR1 SGHRS, CDR2 YFSETQ. V lost 1 base to trimming and J lost 3 bases, with 4 bases between them. This CDR3 is CASSLSDTGELFF. The CDR3 nucleotides are TGCGCCAGCAGCTTGTCCGACACCGGGGAGCTGTTTTTT.

This clonotype was detected many times. The chain combines TRBV10-3 with TRBJ2-7, with D possibly being TRBD2 (7 bases). Looked up from germline, CDR1 is ENHRY and CDR2 is SYGVKD. The ends were cut back, 3 bases at V and 6 bases at J, with 9 bases in the middle. The CDR3 runs 12 residues. The CDR3, as DNA: TGTGCCATCAGTGATGGGGGGGCCGAGCAGTACTTC. It encodes CAISDGGAEQYF.

This clonotype was detected many times. The chain employs TRBV7-2 and TRBJ2-1; D may correspond to TRBD1 or TRBD2 (5 bases each). CDR3 length equals 15 residues. V lost 1 base, J lost 8 bases, and 15 bases lay in between. Germline-derived CDR1 and CDR2 are SGHTA and FQGNSA. The DNA for the CDR3 is TGTGCCAGCAGCTTAGTTTTTGGGGGAGAGGATGAGCAGTTCTTC. Translation gives CASSLVFGGEDEQFF.

In this sample, this clonotype turned up a few times. The V and J genes are TRBV5-1 and TRBJ2-1, with 9 nucleotides matching TRBD2. Germline CDR1 and CDR2: SGHRS and YFSETQ. The CDR3 runs 16 residues. J lost 4 bases, V lost 2 bases, and 7 bases had no gene match. The DNA for the CDR3 is TGCGCCAGCAGCTTCACGACTAGCGGACCTTACAATGAGCAGTTCTTC. Protein: CASSFTTSGPYNEQFF.

This clonotype was observed at least ten times. The V call is TRBV6-2 or TRBV6-3, the J call TRBJ2-3, with a tentative D call TRBD2 (6 bases). Looked up from germline, CDR1 is MNHEY and CDR2 is SVGEGT. V shed 2 bases and J shed 6 bases, with 12 bases lying between them. The CDR3 loop spans 14 amino acids. CDR3 sequence reads: CASSYKSGADTQYF. In nucleotides, the CDR3 is TGTGCCAGCAGTTACAAGTCGGGAGCTGATACGCAGTATTTT.

Comments on this clonotype: This may arise from a read error, as a much more abundant clone is one base away. The chain couples TRBV20-1 to TRBJ1-2; possible D gene TRBD1, 6 bases. Between the trimmed V and J ends, which lost 5 bases and 4 bases, there was a span of 14 bases. Per the germline V gene, CDR1 is DFQATT and CDR2 is SNEGSKA (reference sequence). This CDR3 has 13 amino acids. Here the CDR3 reads CSAEGQPGYGYTF. The CDR3 nucleotides read TGCAGTGCTGAAGGACAGCCCGGCTATGGCTACACCTTC.

This clonotype was picked up many times. V is TRBV6-2 or TRBV6-3 and J is TRBJ2-1; TRBD1 matches at 8 bases. There are 13 residues in the CDR3. Germline CDR1 and CDR2: MNHEY and SVGEGT. Trimming took 8 bases from V and 4 from J; bases not matched to a gene: 4. This chain's CDR3 is CASAGQAYNEQFF. DNA for the CDR3: TGTGCCAGCGCGGGACAGGCATACAATGAGCAGTTCTTC.

The table lists this clonotype with many counts. The rearrangement uses TRBV10-2 and TRBJ1-1, with no clear D. Trimming took 0 bases from V and 7 from J, leaving 9 bases between them. CDR1 and CDR2 from the germline V gene are WSHSY and SAAADI. The CDR3 is 13 residues long. In DNA, the CDR3 is TGCGCCAGCAGTGAGTCGGGGAGGTTTGAAGCTTTCTTT. It is translated as CASSESGRFEAFF.

The CDR3 here is CASSRNAKYEQYF. CDR3 DNA: TGTGCCAGCAGCCGGAACGCAAAATACGAGCAGTACTTC. The V gene is TRBV9, the J gene TRBJ2-7, with D uncertain. The CDR3 length is 13 residues. V shed 4 bases and J shed 4 bases, with 12 bases lying between them. Germline V gene data show CDR1 as SGDLS and CDR2 as YYNGEE.

This clonotype showed up many times. The J gene is TRBJ1-2, the V gene TRBV27, with D tentatively TRBD1 (5 bases). V was cut by 6 bases and J by 4 bases, with 15 bases left in between. The CDR3 consists of 14 residues. Germline lookup yields CDR1 MNHEY and CDR2 SMNVEV (reference sequence). This CDR3 is CASSFSGTLYGYTF. In nucleotides, the CDR3 is TGTGCCAGCAGCTTTTCCGGGACTCTCTATGGCTACACCTTC.

This clonotype has a count of ten or more. The chain combines TRBV27 with TRBJ1-1; D is perhaps TRBD1 (6 bases). V lost 8 bases and J lost 5, with 12 bases in between. This CDR3 has 12 residues. Germline CDR1 is MNHEY and CDR2 is SMNVEV (reference sequence). CDR3 loop: CASAQGTTEAFF. The CDR3 region has the DNA TGTGCCAGCGCACAGGGTACAACTGAAGCTTTCTTT.

This clonotype has at least ten counts. The V gene is TRBV10-3, the J gene TRBJ2-2; TRBD2 matches at 8 bases. Germline CDR1 ENHRY, CDR2 SYGVKD. CDR3 length: 16 residues. J was trimmed by 3 bases and V by 7 bases; bases with no gene match: 10. Here the CDR3 reads CAITTPTSADTGELFF. The CDR3 bases are TGTGCCATCACCACACCGACTAGCGCGGACACCGGGGAGCTGTTTTTT.